Presented here are 13 T cell receptor beta chains from one specimen sequenced in a study of T cells after posttransplantation cyclophosphamide. Produced via immunoSEQ multiplex PCR; TCRdb's table is partial and in-frame only. Here the sample spans under 4,000 clones, approximately 68% being singletons. The sample comprised memory CD8+ T cells sorted from blood. These receptors were collected from a man aged 45-60 years.

The chain carries TRBV19 and TRBJ2-3, with TRBD1 as a possible D gene (6 bases). The germline gives CDR1 LNHDA, CDR2 SQIVND (reference sequence). The V gene lost 3 bases and the J gene lost 2 bases, with 15 bases spanning the gap. The CDR3 consists of 16 residues. CDR3: CASSIFGRGFTDTQYF. CDR3 sequence (DNA): TGTGCCAGTAGTATTTTTGGCAGGGGATTCACAGATACGCAGTATTTT.

V is TRBV7-3 and J is TRBJ2-1; 16 positions agree with TRBD2. V lost 1 base, J lost 3 bases, and 9 bases stayed unmatched. Germline loops: CDR1 SGHTA, CDR2 FQGTGA. The CDR3 contains 20 residues. The DNA of the CDR3 is TGTGCCAGCAGCTTAAGCCCACCGGGACTAGCGGGGGGGCACTACAATGAGCAGTTCTTC. It is translated as CASSLSPPGLAGGHYNEQFF.

The CDR3 spells CASSLGTGGTSGSEQYF. In DNA, the CDR3 is TGCGCCAGCAGCTTGGGCACAGGGGGGACTAGCGGGAGCGAGCAGTACTTC. This chain joins TRBV5-1 and TRBJ2-7; 14 bases match TRBD2. The CDR3 totals 17 residues. V lost 0 bases, J lost 6 bases, and 8 bases stayed unmatched. Germline CDR1 is SGHRS and CDR2 is YFSETQ. Complete variable domain (other parts from reference TRBV5-1 and TRBJ2-7): KAGVTQTPRYLIKTRGQQVTLSCSPISGHRSVSWYQQTPGQGLQFLFEYFSETQRNKGNFPGRFSGRQFSNSRSEMNVSTLELGDSALYLCASSLGTGGTSGSEQYFGPGTRLTVT.

This chain connects TRBV19 to TRBJ2-6, with D hard to call. CDR3 length: 15 amino acids. Germline V gene data show CDR1 as LNHDA and CDR2 as SQIVND (reference sequence). V lost 3 bases and J lost 1, with 7 bases in between. The CDR3 protein is CASSITGSGANVLTF. The DNA for the CDR3 is TGTGCCAGTAGTATTACGGGTTCTGGGGCCAACGTCCTGACTTTC.

The rearrangement links TRBV28 to TRBJ2-1; D may be TRBD1 (5 bases). The CDR3 extends over 14 amino acids. Trimming pared 6 bases from V and 2 bases from J, leaving 11 bases between. Germline values: CDR1 MDHEN, CDR2 SYDVKM. The CDR3 spells CASRETDPYNEQFF. The CDR3 bases are TGTGCCAGCAGAGAGACAGACCCCTACAATGAGCAGTTCTTC.

This clone was counted between two and nine times. This rearrangement joins TRBV4-2 to TRBJ2-7; tentatively, D is TRBD2 (6 bases). The CDR3 has 14 amino acids. Between the trimmed V and J ends, which lost 0 bases and 2 bases, there was a span of 8 bases. The germline CDR1 and CDR2 sequences are LGHNA and YNFKEQ. In DNA, the CDR3 is TGTGCCAGCAGCCAAGAGCGGGGTACCTACGAGCAGTACTTC. Protein product: CASSQERGTYEQYF.

The chain uses TRBV9 and TRBJ1-2; possible D gene TRBD1, 6 bases. CDR1 is SGDLS, CDR2 YYNGEE, per germline. The V end was cut by 7 bases, the J end by 4 bases, with 11 bases between. The CDR3 is 12 residues long. CDR3 coding DNA: TGTGCCAGCGGTCAGGACAGCTATGGCTACACCTTC. Amino acids: CASGQDSYGYTF.

This chain connects TRBV7-2 to TRBJ2-3; 9 bases map to TRBD2. V lost 2 bases and J lost 3; bases outside the gene matches: 12. The CDR3 is 18 residues long. Germline V CDR1 and CDR2: SGHTA, FQGNSA. This CDR3 reads CASSLSSGSLTGTDTQYF. CDR3 nucleotides: TGTGCCAGCAGCTTAAGTAGCGGGAGCTTGACTGGGACAGATACGCAGTATTTT. Drawing the rest from reference TRBV7-2 and TRBJ2-3, the complete variable domain is GAGVSQSPSNKVTEKGKDVELRCDPISGHTALYWYRQSLGQGLEFLIYFQGNSAPDKSGLPSDRFSAERTGGSVSTLTIQRTQQEDSAVYLCASSLSSGSLTGTDTQYFGPGTRLTVL.

V and J are TRBV5-1 and TRBJ2-7; no reliable D call. V dropped 1 base and J dropped 4 bases, with 12 bases sitting between them. CDR3 length equals 14 residues. The germline CDR1 and CDR2 sequences are SGHRS and YFSETQ. CDR3 sequence reads: CASSLRWSDYEQYF. The CDR3 region has the DNA TGCGCCAGCAGCTTGAGGTGGAGTGATTACGAGCAGTACTTC.

Only one count was recorded for this clone. The V call is TRBV5-1, the J call TRBJ2-4; 7 nucleotides align to TRBD2. This CDR3 has 14 amino acids. V shed 0 bases and J 8 bases; nucleotides not matched to a gene: 5. Germline values: CDR1 SGHRS, CDR2 YFSETQ. The CDR3 bases are TGCGCCAGCAGCTTGGGGACTAGTGAGTACATTCAGTACTTC. Protein: CASSLGTSEYIQYF.

This clone is large in the sample. The rearrangement uses TRBV4-3 and TRBJ2-1; D uncertain. The CDR3 sequence is 13 residues long. The germline CDR1 and CDR2 sequences are LGHNA and YSLEER. V lost 2 bases and J 4 bases, leaving 6 bases between the germline ends. DNA for the CDR3: TGCGCCAGCAGCCAAACAGAATACAATGAGCAGTTCTTC. This sequence encodes CASSQTEYNEQFF.

V and J are TRBV6-5 and TRBJ2-7; no clear D gene. The V end was cut by 7 bases, the J end by 4 bases, with 11 bases between. CDR3 length: 12 amino acids. The germline gives CDR1 MNHEY, CDR2 SVGAGI. This chain's CDR3 is CASMGQAYEQYF. The CDR3 DNA follows: TGTGCCAGCATGGGCCAGGCGTACGAGCAGTACTTC.

The V call is TRBV30, the J call TRBJ2-1, with 11 bases lining up with TRBD2. Trimming at V came to 6 bases and at J to 7 bases, leaving 11 bases not matched to a gene. In germline, CDR1 is GTSNPN, CDR2 SVGIG (reference sequence). This CDR3 is 15 amino acids long. The CDR3 DNA follows: TGTGCCTGTACAAACCTAGCGGGAGGAATTAATGAGCAGTTCTTC. Residues: CACTNLAGGINEQFF.